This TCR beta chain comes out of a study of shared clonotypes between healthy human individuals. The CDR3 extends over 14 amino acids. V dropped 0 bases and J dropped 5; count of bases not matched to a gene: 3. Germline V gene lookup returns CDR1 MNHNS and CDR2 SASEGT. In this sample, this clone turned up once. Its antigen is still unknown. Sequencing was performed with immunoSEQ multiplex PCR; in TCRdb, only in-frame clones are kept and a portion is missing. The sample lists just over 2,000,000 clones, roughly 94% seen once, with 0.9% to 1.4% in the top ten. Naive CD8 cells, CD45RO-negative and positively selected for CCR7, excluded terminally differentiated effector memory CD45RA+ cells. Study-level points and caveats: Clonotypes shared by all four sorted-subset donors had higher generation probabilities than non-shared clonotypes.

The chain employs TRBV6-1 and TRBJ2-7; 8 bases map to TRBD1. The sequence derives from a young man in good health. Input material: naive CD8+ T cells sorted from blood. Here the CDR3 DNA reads TGTGCCAGCAGTGAAGCGACAGGGGCCAACGAGCAGTACTTC. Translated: CASSEATGANEQYF.